The rows below give T cell receptor beta chains drawn from one sample of a study of tumour-infiltrating T cells in Burkitt lymphoma. Profiling relied on immunoSEQ multiplex PCR, and the TCRdb table lists in-frame clones only, not all of them. The sample has roughly 15,000 clones, roughly 75% seen once. The sample consisted of tumor tissue. The receptors come from a human donor with diffuse large B-cell lymphoma. The conserved cysteine and the conserved F or W are not part of the CDR3 here. D genes are given only for firm matches.

CDR3	J	V	D
ASSEGQSGETQY	TRBJ2-5	TRBV9	TRBD1
ASTDPSSGSYEQY	TRBJ2-7	TRBV7-9	TRBD2
ASRKGRPGELF	TRBJ2-2	TRBV4-1	.
ASSPKSRGQVDTQY	TRBJ2-3	TRBV18	TRBD1
ASSEGHQPQH	TRBJ1-5	TRBV27	.
AWSVRGANEQF	TRBJ2-1	TRBV30	.
ASSSRALNYGYT	TRBJ1-2	TRBV7-2	.
ATGGDTYEQY	TRBJ2-7	TRBV28	TRBD2
ASSPRLAGGSNEQF	TRBJ2-1	TRBV7-3	TRBD2
ASSGWRQDSYEQY	TRBJ2-7	TRBV2	.
ASNLRDTIQPQH	TRBJ1-5	TRBV2	.
AISGTANTGELF	TRBJ2-2	TRBV10-3	.
SVDWGAGQPQH	TRBJ1-5	TRBV29-1	.
ASSLGQGPYNEQF	TRBJ2-1	TRBV5-1	TRBD1
ASTPRGQGVGTEAF	TRBJ1-1	TRBV27	.
ASSGSGKGSETQY	TRBJ2-5	TRBV9	TRBD2
ASSLAGGLNEQF	TRBJ2-1	TRBV11-3	TRBD2
ASGPSALEQY	TRBJ2-7	TRBV12-5	.
ASSSGDSNGYT	TRBJ1-2	TRBV28	TRBD1
ASSYSGRGGGEQY	TRBJ2-7	TRBV6-6	.
ASPRGSSYNEQF	TRBJ2-1	TRBV2	TRBD2
ASRTLGHRNTEAF	TRBJ1-1	TRBV28	.
ASSPGVSEQY	TRBJ2-7	TRBV13	.
ASSQDSPGTNYGYT	TRBJ1-2	TRBV14	.
ASRDGLAGDRETQY	TRBJ2-5	TRBV25-1	TRBD2
ASSFPRANQPQH	TRBJ1-5	TRBV5-8	.
ASSQRTAREQF	TRBJ2-1	TRBV7-9	.
ASLTSGFFILAKNIQY	TRBJ2-4	TRBV10-1	TRBD2
ASSPLTGWQPQH	TRBJ1-5	TRBV19	TRBD1